This T cell receptor beta chain is from a study of cytomegalovirus exposure and HLA in healthy donors. Study-level information: Genotyping showed around 81% of over 350 donors falling in the Caucasian-associated ancestry cluster.

PCR was performed using 60 Vbeta and 13 Jbeta primers. Generated by immunoSEQ multiplex PCR, the TCRdb table keeps only in-frame clones and is missing some. The sample has some 180,000 clones; roughly four fifths are singletons. Germline-derived CDR1 and CDR2 are MNHEY and SMNVEV (reference sequence). V was pared by 2 bases and J by 4 bases, with 4 bases of the junction left unmatched. This CDR3 region has 15 residues. Whole-study results and caveats: Per a later analysis, approximately 16,000 TCR beta sequences showed association with HLA alleles at 0.05 false discovery rate. A cluster of highly shared sequence variants was likely a sequencing artifact. According to an earlier analysis, most TCR beta V segments yielded productive rearrangements about 90% or about 30% of the time.

In regard to this clone: What it binds is not known.

The origin of this receptor is a young man in good health and CMV-seronegative. The chain is built from TRBV27 and TRBJ2-1; 8 nucleotides match TRBD1. Sequenced sample: PBMCs. This chain's CDR3 is CASSLTRGLYNEQFF. The CDR3 DNA sequence: TGTGCCAGCAGTTTAACCAGGGGGCTTTACAATGAGCAGTTCTTC.